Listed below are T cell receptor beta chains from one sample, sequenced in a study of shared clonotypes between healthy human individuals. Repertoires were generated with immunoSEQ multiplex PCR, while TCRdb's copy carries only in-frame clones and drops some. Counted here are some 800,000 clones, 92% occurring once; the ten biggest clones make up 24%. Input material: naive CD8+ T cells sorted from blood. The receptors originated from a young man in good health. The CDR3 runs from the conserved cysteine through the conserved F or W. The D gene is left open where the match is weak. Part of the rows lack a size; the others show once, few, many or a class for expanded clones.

TGCGCCAGCAGCCAAGGGCTGGGGACTACAAGCTCTGGGGCCAACGTCCTGACTTTC CASSQGLGTTSSGANVLTF TRBD2 TRBV4-1 . TRBJ2-6
TGTGCCAGCAGCCTTCTAGCGGAGATTCGAGACGACGAGCAGTACTTC CASSLLAEIRDDEQYF TRBD2 TRBV6-6 once TRBJ2-7
TGCGCCAGCAGCTGGGGGGCGAGCGGATACTCCTACAATGAGCAGTTCTTC CASSWGASGYSYNEQFF . TRBV5-1 . TRBJ2-1
TGCGCCAGCAGCCAAGTGCCGGGACAGAATGAAAAACTGTTTTTT CASSQVPGQNEKLFF TRBD1 TRBV4-1 . TRBJ1-4
TGTGCCAGCAGCGGCCGGGCCAACACTGAAGCTTTCTTT CASSGRANTEAFF . TRBV9 . TRBJ1-1
TGCGCCAGCAGCCAGATGGGGTTGCGGAATGAGCAGTTCTTC CASSQMGLRNEQFF . TRBV4-1 . TRBJ2-1
TGCGCCAGCAGCTCGACAGGGGGGAAAGGGCCCCAGCATTTT CASSSTGGKGPQHF TRBD1 TRBV5-1 . TRBJ1-5
TGCGCCAGCAGTGAGCGCGGGGCCAATCAGCCCCAGCATTTT CASSERGANQPQHF . TRBV10-2 . TRBJ1-5
TGTGCCAGCAGTTCCTTGGCACAGGGCTACGAGCAGTACTTC CASSSLAQGYEQYF . TRBV27 . TRBJ2-7
TGTGCCAGTAGTAAACCCGGGACAGACTATGGCTACACCTTC CASSKPGTDYGYTF TRBD1 TRBV19 . TRBJ1-2
TGTGCCAGCAGCTTAGGCCAGACCTACGAGCAGTACTTC CASSLGQTYEQYF . TRBV11-2 . TRBJ2-7
TGTGCCAGCAGTTCAACAGGGAAGTACGAGCAGTACTTC CASSSTGKYEQYF . TRBV6-5 . TRBJ2-7
TGTGCCACCTCGGAGGGGCTAGCGGGAGGAGAGACCCAGTACTTC CATSEGLAGGETQYF TRBD2 TRBV28 . TRBJ2-5
TGCAGCGTATCCAGGAGGACCCCCTACAATGAGCAGTTCTTC CSVSRRTPYNEQFF . TRBV29-1 . TRBJ2-1
TGCAGCGTCTTCTTGGGACTAGCGGGATCCTACGAGCAGTACTTC CSVFLGLAGSYEQYF TRBD2 TRBV29-1 . TRBJ2-7